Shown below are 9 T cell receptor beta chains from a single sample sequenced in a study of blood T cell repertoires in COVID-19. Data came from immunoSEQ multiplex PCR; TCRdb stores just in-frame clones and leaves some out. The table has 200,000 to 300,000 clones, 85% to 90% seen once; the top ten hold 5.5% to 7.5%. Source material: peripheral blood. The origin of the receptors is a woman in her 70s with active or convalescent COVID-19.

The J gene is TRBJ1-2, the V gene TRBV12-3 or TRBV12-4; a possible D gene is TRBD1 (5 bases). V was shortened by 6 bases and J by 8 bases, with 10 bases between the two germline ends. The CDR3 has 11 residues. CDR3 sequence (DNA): TGTGCCAGCAGGTCAGGGTACGGCTACACCTTC. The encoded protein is CASRSGYGYTF.

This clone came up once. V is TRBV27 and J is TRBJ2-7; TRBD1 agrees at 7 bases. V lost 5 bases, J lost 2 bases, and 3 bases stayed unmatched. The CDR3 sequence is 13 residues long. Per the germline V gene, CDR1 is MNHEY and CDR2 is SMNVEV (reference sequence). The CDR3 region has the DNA TGTGCCAGCAGTGGGGACAGTACCTACGAGCAGTACTTC. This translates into CASSGDSTYEQYF.

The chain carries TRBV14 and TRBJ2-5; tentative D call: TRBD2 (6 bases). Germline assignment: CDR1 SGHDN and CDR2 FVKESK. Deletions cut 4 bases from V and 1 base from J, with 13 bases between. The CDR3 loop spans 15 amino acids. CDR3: CASSPLGDFQETQYF. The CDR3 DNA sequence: TGTGCCAGCAGCCCCCTAGGGGACTTCCAAGAGACCCAGTACTTC.

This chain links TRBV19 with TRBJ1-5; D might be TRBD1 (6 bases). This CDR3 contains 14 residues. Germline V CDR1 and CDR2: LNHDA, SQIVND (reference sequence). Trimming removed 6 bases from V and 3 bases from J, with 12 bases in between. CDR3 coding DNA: TGTGCCAGTAGGGACAGTAACTTCAATCAGCCCCAGCATTTT. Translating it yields CASRDSNFNQPQHF.

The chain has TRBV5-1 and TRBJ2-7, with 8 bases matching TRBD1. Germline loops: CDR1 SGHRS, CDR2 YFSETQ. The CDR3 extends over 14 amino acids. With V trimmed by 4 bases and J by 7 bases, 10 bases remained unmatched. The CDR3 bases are TGCGCCAGCAGCCCCGGACAGGGAATAGATGAGCAGTACTTC. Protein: CASSPGQGIDEQYF.

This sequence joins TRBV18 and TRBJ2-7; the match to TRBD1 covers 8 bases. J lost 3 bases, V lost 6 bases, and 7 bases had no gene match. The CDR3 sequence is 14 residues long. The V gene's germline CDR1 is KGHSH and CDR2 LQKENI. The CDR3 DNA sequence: TGTGCCAGCTCTGCGGACAGGGCAGGCTACGAGCAGTACTTC. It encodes CASSADRAGYEQYF. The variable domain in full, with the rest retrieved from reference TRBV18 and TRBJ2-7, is NAGVMQNPRHLVRRRGQEARLRCSPMKGHSHVYWYRQLPEEGLKFMVYLQKENIIDESGMPKERFSAEFPKEGPSILRIQQVVRGDSAAYFCASSADRAGYEQYFGPGTRLTVT.

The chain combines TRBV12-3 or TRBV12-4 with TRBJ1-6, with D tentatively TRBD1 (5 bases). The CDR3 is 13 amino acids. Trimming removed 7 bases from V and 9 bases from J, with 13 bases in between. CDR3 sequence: CASNLPRASPLHF. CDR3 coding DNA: TGTGCCAGCAACCTTCCCAGGGCTTCACCCCTCCACTTT.

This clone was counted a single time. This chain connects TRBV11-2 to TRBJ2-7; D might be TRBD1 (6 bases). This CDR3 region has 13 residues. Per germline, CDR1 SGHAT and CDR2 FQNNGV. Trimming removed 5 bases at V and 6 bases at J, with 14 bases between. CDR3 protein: CASSANRVGEQYF. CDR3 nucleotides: TGTGCCAGCAGCGCTAACAGGGTCGGCGAGCAGTACTTC. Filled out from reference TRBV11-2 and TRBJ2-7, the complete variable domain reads EAGVAQSPRYKIIEKRQSVAFWCNPISGHATLYWYQQILGQGPKLLIQFQNNGVVDDSQLPKDRFSAERLKGVDSTLKIQPAKLEDSAVYLCASSANRVGEQYFGPGTRLTVT.

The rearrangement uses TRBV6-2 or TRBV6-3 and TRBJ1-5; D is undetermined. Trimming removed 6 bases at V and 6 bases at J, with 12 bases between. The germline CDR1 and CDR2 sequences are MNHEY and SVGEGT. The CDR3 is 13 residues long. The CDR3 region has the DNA TGTGCCAGCAGCCCCTTACAGAGTCAGCCCCAGCATTTT. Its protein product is CASSPLQSQPQHF.